This TCR beta chain appears in the sequencing data of a study of regulatory T cells in long-lasting Graves disease. Stated time point: newly diagnosed GD, antithyroid drugs for less than 3 months. The TCR library was made from RNA extracted from PBMCs. Arm-PCR of CDR3 regions with iRepertoire HTBI primers generated TCR beta libraries. TCRdb reprocessed the multiplex PCR reads via MiXCR and lists one record per CDR3 protein. Among about 500,000 distinct CDR3 sequences listed, 12% were seen once. This clonotype was seen a handful of times. Germline-derived CDR1 and CDR2 are LNHDA and SQIVND (reference sequence). This CDR3 comprises 14 residues. V was clipped by 0 bases and J by 4 bases, with 7 bases between them. The same data also contributed to another study, on T cells in Graves' hyperthyroidism and ophthalmopathy. That study adds: First-round RT-PCR of the TCR CDR3 relied on the HTBI primer set.

The receptor comes from a woman under 40 with Graves disease. Sequenced here: peripheral blood mononuclear cells (PBMCs), sampled at new diagnosis, from a patient treated with antithyroid drugs. V gene TRBV19 combines with J gene TRBJ1-5; D gene ambiguous. CDR3 protein: CASSIDPRNQPQHF. The CDR3 coding sequence is TGTGCCAGTAGTATAGATCCCAGGAATCAGCCCCAGCATTTT.